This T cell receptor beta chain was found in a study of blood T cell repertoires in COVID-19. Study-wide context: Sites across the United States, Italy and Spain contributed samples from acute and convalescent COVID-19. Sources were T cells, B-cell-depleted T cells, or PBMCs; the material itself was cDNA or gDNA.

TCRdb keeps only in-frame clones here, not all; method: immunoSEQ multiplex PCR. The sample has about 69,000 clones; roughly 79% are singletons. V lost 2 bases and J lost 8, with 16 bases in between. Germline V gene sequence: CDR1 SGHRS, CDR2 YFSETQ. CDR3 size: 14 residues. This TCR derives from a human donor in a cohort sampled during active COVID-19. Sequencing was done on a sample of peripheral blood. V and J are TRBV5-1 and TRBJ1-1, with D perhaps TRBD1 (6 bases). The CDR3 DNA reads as TGCGCCAGCAGCTTACGACAGGTGACCACCGAAGCTTTCTTT. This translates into CASSLRQVTTEAFF.